The next 20 T cell receptor beta chains were all read from a single sample in a study of T-cell reconstitution after alpha-beta-depleted transplantation in children. Unique molecular identifiers were built into the TCRbeta library. TCRdb fed the PCR reads into MiXCR, producing one record per CDR3 protein. The sample carries approximately 400,000 distinct CDR3 sequences, 9.5% to 13% recorded once. This specimen consisted of PBMCs from the stem cell graft donor, obtained from the stem cell graft. These receptors came from a human donor who donated a stem cell graft to a child with acute myeloid leukemia.

In its sample, this clonotype was seen a few times. The chain recombines TRBV5-6 with TRBJ1-3, with D uncertain. The CDR3 has 14 amino acids. Trimming pared 1 base from V and 2 bases from J, leaving 7 bases between. From germline, CDR1 is SGHDT and CDR2 YYEEEE. CDR3 sequence reads: CASSLFRTGNTIYF. CDR3 bases: TGTGCCAGCAGCTTGTTTAGGACTGGAAACACCATATATTTT.

This clonotype was recorded at least ten times. This chain uses TRBV5-1 with TRBJ2-1; 7 nucleotides match TRBD2. The CDR3 loop spans 18 amino acids. Unmatched junction bases numbered 17, after V lost 0 bases and J lost 8 bases. Germline CDR1 SGHRS, CDR2 YFSETQ. The CDR3 protein is CASSLGSSGLSRPDEQFF. The CDR3 nucleotides are TGCGCCAGCAGCTTGGGCTCCTCGGGACTAAGTAGACCGGATGAGCAGTTCTTC.

This clonotype has just a few counts. The chain combines TRBV18 with TRBJ2-1; TRBD1 agrees at 8 bases. Germline trimming cut 0 bases from V and 7 bases from J; bases unmatched to any gene: 5. This CDR3 region has 15 residues. Germline V gene lookup returns CDR1 KGHSH and CDR2 LQKENI. In nucleotides, the CDR3 is TGTGCCAGCTCACCACCTCGACAGGGGTCGAATGAGCAGTTCTTC. Amino acids: CASSPPRQGSNEQFF.

This chain connects TRBV20-1 to TRBJ2-7, with TRBD2 identical over 12 bases. This CDR3 spans 16 amino acids. After removal of 6 bases from V and 5 bases from J, the junction contained 14 bases not matched to a gene. Germline V gene sequence: CDR1 DFQATT, CDR2 SNEGSKA (reference sequence). The DNA for the CDR3 is TGCAGTGCACAAGACGTACTAGCGGGAGGTAACGACGAGCAGTACTTC. Its translation: CSAQDVLAGGNDEQYF.

Regarding this clonotype: This may be a read error, as it is one base from a much larger clone. The chain employs TRBV28 and TRBJ2-1, with 10 positions matching TRBD1. This CDR3 is 14 amino acids long. Germline CDR1 reads MDHEN; CDR2 reads SYDVKM. DNA of the CDR3: TGTGCCACCAGTTCAGGACAGGGGGTTGATGAGCAGTTCTTC. Its protein product is CATSSGQGVDEQFF.

The V and J genes are TRBV6-2 or TRBV6-3 and TRBJ2-5; 10 nucleotides match TRBD2. This CDR3 contains 15 residues. The germline CDR1 and CDR2 sequences are MNHEY and SVGEGT. Losses at the gene ends were 5 bases for V and 1 base for J; bases not matched to a gene: 4. In DNA form, the CDR3 reads TGTGCCAGCAGTCCATGGACTAGCGGCCAAGAGACCCAGTACTTC. As protein: CASSPWTSGQETQYF.

This clonotype was counted at least ten times. The chain is built from TRBV7-3 and TRBJ2-2, with TRBD1 matching over 7 bases. The CDR3 is 15 amino acids. The germline gives CDR1 SGHTA, CDR2 FQGTGA. V was clipped by 5 bases and J by 4 bases; unmatched bases: 7. CDR3 coding DNA: TGTGCCAGCAGCCCAGGACAGGCGATCACCGGGGAGCTGTTTTTT. This encodes CASSPGQAITGELFF. Based on the CDR3 plus reference TRBV7-3 and TRBJ2-2, the full variable domain is GAGVSQTPSNKVTEKGKYVELRCDPISGHTALYWYRQSLGQGPEFLIYFQGTGAADDSGLPNDRFFAVRPEGSVSTLKIQRTERGDSAVYLCASSPGQAITGELFFGEGSRLTVL.

The rearrangement joins TRBV10-3 to TRBJ1-1; D remains unclear. CDR3 length: 15 residues. V was pared by 6 bases and J by 3 bases, with 17 bases between. Per the germline V gene, CDR1 is ENHRY and CDR2 is SYGVKD. Written as DNA, the CDR3 is TGTGCCATCAGGAATCCCTTAGGGAGCTACACTGAAGCTTTCTTT. Its protein is CAIRNPLGSYTEAFF.

In this sample, this clonotype turned up a few times. This chain joins TRBV27 and TRBJ2-7; TRBD1 matches 7 bases. Germline loops: CDR1 MNHEY, CDR2 SMNVEV (reference sequence). This CDR3 is built from 13 residues. With V trimmed by 3 bases and J by 5 bases, 4 bases remained unmatched. The CDR3 region is CASSFDRVNEQYF. Written as DNA, the CDR3 is TGTGCCAGCAGTTTTGACAGGGTTAACGAGCAGTACTTC.

The V gene is TRBV29-1, the J gene TRBJ2-3; tentative D call: TRBD1 (5 bases). Looked up from germline, CDR1 is SQVTM and CDR2 is ANQGSEA. The CDR3 is 13 residues long. The V end was cut by 6 bases, the J end by 7 bases, with 17 bases between. The CDR3 region has the DNA TGCAGCGTCCGACAGAACCAAGCTAATACGCAGTATTTT. Its translation is CSVRQNQANTQYF.

This chain joins TRBV20-1 and TRBJ2-5; 10 bases agree with TRBD2. Per the germline V gene, CDR1 is DFQATT and CDR2 is SNEGSKA (reference sequence). The CDR3 is 16 amino acids. Trimming cost V 2 bases and J 2 bases; bases outside gene matches: 8. CDR3 region: CSARNPSGGVQETQYF. Here the CDR3 DNA reads TGCAGTGCTAGAAATCCCAGCGGGGGGGTACAAGAGACCCAGTACTTC.

V gene TRBV20-1 combines with J gene TRBJ2-7, with TRBD2 matching 8 bases. Germline trimming cut 4 bases from V and 4 bases from J; bases unmatched to any gene: 6. Germline V gene data show CDR1 as DFQATT and CDR2 as SNEGSKA (reference sequence). There are 13 residues in the CDR3. The DNA of the CDR3 is TGCAGTGCTAAACGGGAGGGCCGTTACGAGCAGTACTTC. Translation gives CSAKREGRYEQYF.

This clonotype was seen a handful of times. In DNA form, the CDR3 reads TGTGCCAGCAGCGTAGGGACAGGGTTTGAAGCTTTCTTT. Amino acids: CASSVGTGFEAFF. The chain combines TRBV9 with TRBJ1-1; TRBD1 aligns across 8 bases. The V segment lost 0 bases and the J segment 7 bases; nucleotides outside the gene matches: 2. CDR3 length: 13 amino acids. Germline V gene data show CDR1 as SGDLS and CDR2 as YYNGEE.

This clonotype has ten or more counts. The rearrangement links TRBV5-1 to TRBJ2-1; D is possibly TRBD1 or TRBD2 (5 bases each). The CDR3 covers 13 residues. The germline gives CDR1 SGHRS, CDR2 YFSETQ. Trimming cost V 6 bases and J 5 bases, with 12 bases left between them. Written as DNA, the CDR3 is TGCGCCAGCAATAGGGACGGCCACAATGAGCAGTTCTTC. Translating it yields CASNRDGHNEQFF.

This clonotype was counted ten times or more. The gene calls are TRBV27 and TRBJ2-2; possible D gene TRBD1, 5 bases. Germline assignment: CDR1 MNHEY and CDR2 SMNVEV (reference sequence). Trimming pared 6 bases from V and 2 bases from J, leaving 13 bases between. The CDR3 is 15 amino acids. CDR3 sequence: CASSAGAENTGELFF. DNA of the CDR3: TGTGCCAGCAGCGCTGGGGCGGAAAACACCGGGGAGCTGTTTTTT.

CDR3 in DNA: TGCGCCAGCAGCTTGGCGTTGGGGAGCACCGGGGAGCTGTTTTTT. This encodes CASSLALGSTGELFF. This sequence joins TRBV5-1 and TRBJ2-2, with D tentatively TRBD2 (5 bases). Trimming shortened V by 0 bases and J by 4 bases, and 10 bases separated the two germline ends. The CDR3 sequence is 15 residues long. Germline lookup yields CDR1 SGHRS and CDR2 YFSETQ.

This clonotype was detected a few times. The chain is built from TRBV6-6 and TRBJ2-7; D uncertain. The V and J ends lost 10 bases and 7 bases respectively, with 14 bases between them. The CDR3 runs 11 residues. The V gene's germline CDR1 is MNHNY and CDR2 SVGAGI (reference sequence). CDR3 sequence reads: CAIRGGLEQYF. The CDR3 nucleotides are TGTGCCATCAGAGGTGGGTTGGAGCAGTACTTC.

The rearrangement joins TRBV29-1 to TRBJ2-1; TRBD2 matches 8 bases. J lost 4 bases, V lost 7 bases, and 3 bases had no gene match. Germline values: CDR1 SQVTM, CDR2 ANQGSEA. This CDR3 region has 12 residues. The DNA for the CDR3 is TGCAGCGGGAGCGGGAGATACAATGAGCAGTTCTTC. Protein product: CSGSGRYNEQFF.

This clonotype has a count of ten or more. The gene calls are TRBV20-1 and TRBJ2-7; TRBD1 or TRBD2 may be the D gene (5 bases each). The CDR3 spans 14 residues. V shed 0 bases and J shed 4 bases, with 13 bases lying between them. Germline loops: CDR1 DFQATT, CDR2 SNEGSKA (reference sequence). The chain's CDR3 is CSARDEGTQYEQYF. The CDR3 DNA reads as TGCAGTGCTAGAGATGAAGGGACCCAATACGAGCAGTACTTC.

The chain combines TRBV4-2 with TRBJ1-5, with 7 bases that match TRBD1. The CDR3 length is 14 residues. Losses at the gene ends were 1 base for V and 6 bases for J; bases not matched to a gene: 3. CDR1 is LGHNA and CDR2 is YNFKEQ in the germline V gene. The CDR3 sequence: CASSQGQGTQPQHF. The CDR3 nucleotides read TGTGCCAGCAGCCAAGGACAGGGAACTCAGCCCCAGCATTTT.